The clone carrying this TCR beta chain has just a few counts. Its antigen is currently unknown. The entry originates in a study of T-cell reconstitution after alpha-beta-depleted transplantation in children. The CDR3 extends over 13 amino acids. Germline V gives CDR1 ENHRY, CDR2 SYGVKD. V lost 6 bases and J lost 5; bases outside the gene matches: 6. Study findings and constraints: The study traced high day-60 TCRbeta diversity in some patients to surviving recipient T cells and thymic progenitors. At one year after transplant, newly produced T cells mostly accounted for T-cell counts and diversity. In patients about two months after transplant, alpha-beta T cells reportedly arose from several hundred expanded graft clones.

Unique molecular identifiers were incorporated into the prepared TCRbeta library. Each CDR3 protein is one row after TCRdb ran MiXCR on the PCR reads. The sample includes about 830,000 distinct CDR3 sequences, under 20% seen only once; the top ten take 5%. The sequencing here drew on PBMCs, mostly from graft donor cells, taken 360 days after TCRalphabeta/CD19-depleted stem cell transplant. The receptor was derived from a male patient between 5 and 17 years old who had a stem cell transplant for acute lymphoblastic leukemia, so the T cells may come from the graft donor. This rearrangement joins TRBV10-3 to TRBJ2-7; the match to TRBD2 covers 8 bases. The CDR3 nucleotides read TGTGCCATCAGGAGCGGGAGTTTGGACGAGCAGTACTTC. Its translation: CAIRSGSLDEQYF.